This TCR beta chain was retrieved from a study of blood T cells in healthy people across ages (dated by TCRdb to between 2014 and 2016). Background for the entire study: In model experiments, template switching captured roughly one uniquely barcoded TCR beta cDNA molecule for every two T cells. To track age-related changes in TCR beta repertoire diversity, the study relied on deep sequencing normalized with unique cDNA molecular identifiers. The donors were split into four age groups: young (average around 16 years), middle-aged (39), aged (62) and long-lived (over 80). Donors of different ages were randomly distributed across sequencing lanes to avoid experimental bias. Two additional independent replicas of 1 million unique cDNA reads from the same blood draw were analyzed for two donors (one aged 18 to 29 and one aged 80 or older). General study outcomes and caveats: Total diversity estimates from one million sequenced T cells were considered lower bounds and underestimates. Compared with the aged group, the long-lived group had more naive CD4+ T cells, fewer expanded clones and increased TCR diversity, a pattern suggesting age selection. Bulk unsorted PBMC profiling prevented conclusive comparison of naive and antigen-experienced compartments. As age increased, observed TCR beta diversity per million T cells dropped in a roughly linear way, and a significant reduction was already evident by age 40. Because the CMV infection status of the donors was unknown, age-related changes in expanded clonotypes may potentially have been confounded. A strong correlation was found between observed TCR beta diversity and the percentage of naive T cells measured by flow cytometry.

This clonotype has more than one count but fewer than ten. Which antigen it targets is not known. Nothing much larger sits one base from this clone, and base qualities are not available. Library creation used 5' RACE. The data were produced on an Illumina HiSeq 2500. A second PCR of roughly 7 to 12 cycles was run with a J-beta primer mix and a sample-barcoded 5' primer. Each TCR beta cDNA molecule received a unique molecular identifier from a template-switch 5' adaptor carrying 12 random nucleotides. Each sample yielded at least 3 million CDR3-containing paired-end reads. First-strand cDNA was synthesized from all RNA with the Mint cDNA synthesis kit, primed by a TRBC-specific oligonucleotide. All cDNA was treated with uracil-DNA glycosylase and then went through a first 18-cycle PCR with the universal primers M1SS and BC2_uni_R. As for the authors' bioinformatics: For normalization, 1 million high-quality reads, each with a distinct molecular identifier, were randomly selected from each sample. Instead of being binned into consensus sequences, reads with shared molecular identifiers were discarded. CDR3 identification, clonotype clustering and error correction used MiTCR with a Q25 quality threshold and the strictest error-elimination algorithm. Lower-bound total TCR beta diversity was estimated with a nonparametric unseen species model using Euler transformation. TCRdb reprocessed the public reads (quality trimming at Q25 with fastp, clone calling with MiXCR) and kept in-frame beta chains. Records with the same CDR3 protein are collapsed into one entry carrying the most frequent genes and DNA. What appears here as the V and J calls and clone size reflects TCRdb's work, not the paper's. The sample includes 1,500,000 or so distinct CDR3 sequences, with 35% to 45% observed a single time. The ten largest clones take up about 3.8% of the sample.

Systemically healthy Caucasian individuals from Russia, 39 in total and aged about 6 to 95 years, were included as donors. About 9.1 milliliters of peripheral blood were collected from each donor into EDTA-treated Vacutainer tubes. Ficoll-Paque density-gradient centrifugation was used to isolate PBMCs, with at least 6 million obtained per sample. Trizol reagent was used to extract total RNA from PBMCs, with at least 6 micrograms per sample. For every donor, flow cytometry on a PBMC aliquot measured the percentage of naive CD45RAhigh/CD27high T cells. Reading from cysteine to phenylalanine, the CDR3 counts 12 amino acids. The kept DNA is CDR3 alone, 36 bases in frame from the first base. According to the germline V gene (reference sequence), CDR1 reads DFQATT and CDR2 reads SNEGSKA. V is shortened by 3 bases, J by 4 bases, and the region joining them spans 7 bases.

The specimen was blood. The receptor's source is a woman aged 18-30 years in good health. Rearrangement joined TRBV20-1 to TRBJ2-1; a confident D gene designation cannot be given. DNA sequence: TGCAGTGCTAGTTCTGGGTACAATGAGCAGTTCTTC. Translation gives CSASSGYNEQFF.